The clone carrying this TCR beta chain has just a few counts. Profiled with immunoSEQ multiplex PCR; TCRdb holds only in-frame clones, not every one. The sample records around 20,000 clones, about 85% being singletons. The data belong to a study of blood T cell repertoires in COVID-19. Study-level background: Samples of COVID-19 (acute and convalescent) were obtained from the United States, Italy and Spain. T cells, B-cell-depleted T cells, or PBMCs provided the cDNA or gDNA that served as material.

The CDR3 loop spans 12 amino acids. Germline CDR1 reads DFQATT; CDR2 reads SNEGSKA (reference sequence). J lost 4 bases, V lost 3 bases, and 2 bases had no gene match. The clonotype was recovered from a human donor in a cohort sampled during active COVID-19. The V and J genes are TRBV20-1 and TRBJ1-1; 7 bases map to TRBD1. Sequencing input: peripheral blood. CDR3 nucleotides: TGCAGTGCTAGTGACAGGGTCACTGAAGCTTTCTTT. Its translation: CSASDRVTEAFF.